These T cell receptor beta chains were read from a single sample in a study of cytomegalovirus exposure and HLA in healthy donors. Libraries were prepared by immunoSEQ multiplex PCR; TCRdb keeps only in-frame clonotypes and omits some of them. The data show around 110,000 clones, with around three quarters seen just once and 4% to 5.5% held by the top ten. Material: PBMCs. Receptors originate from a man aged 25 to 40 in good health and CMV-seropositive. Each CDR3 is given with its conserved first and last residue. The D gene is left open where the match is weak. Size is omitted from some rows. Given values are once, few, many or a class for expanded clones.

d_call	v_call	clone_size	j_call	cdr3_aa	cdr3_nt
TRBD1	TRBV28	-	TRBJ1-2	CASSLSGQGADGYTF	TGTGCCAGCAGTTTATCGGGACAGGGGGCGGATGGCTACACCTTC
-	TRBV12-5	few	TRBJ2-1	CASGLVREDRNYNEQFF	TGTGCTAGTGGTTTGGTACGAGAGGACAGAAACTACAATGAGCAGTTCTTC
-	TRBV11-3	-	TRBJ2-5	CASSLSFQETQYF	TGTGCCAGCAGCTTGAGTTTCCAAGAGACCCAGTACTTC
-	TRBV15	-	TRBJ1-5	CATRRDRGRGQPQHF	TGTGCCACCAGGAGAGATCGGGGCAGGGGCCAGCCCCAGCATTTT
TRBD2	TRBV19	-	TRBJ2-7	CASSNTLGGGFSYEQYF	TGTGCCAGTAGTAATACCCTTGGCGGGGGATTCTCCTACGAGCAGTACTTC
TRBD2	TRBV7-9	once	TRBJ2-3	CASSFPRVAGVTDTQYF	TGTGCCAGCAGCTTTCCCCGGGTAGCGGGGGTTACAGATACGCAGTATTTT
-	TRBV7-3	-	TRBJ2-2	CASSGPTGELFF	TGTGCCAGCAGCGGGCCAACCGGGGAGCTGTTTTTT
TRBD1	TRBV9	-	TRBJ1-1	CASSAGTAAEAFF	TGTGCCAGCAGCGCCGGGACAGCGGCTGAAGCTTTCTTT
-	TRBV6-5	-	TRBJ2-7	CASGGRGFSYEQYF	TGTGCCAGCGGTGGCAGGGGATTCTCCTACGAGCAGTACTTC
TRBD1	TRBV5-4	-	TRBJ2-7	CASSLTGTGRGEQYF	TGTGCCAGCAGCCTCACCGGGACAGGGCGTGGCGAGCAGTACTTC
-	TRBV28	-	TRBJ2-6	CASSLRGGGANVLTF	TGTGCCAGCAGTTTACGGGGAGGTGGGGCCAACGTCCTGACTTTC
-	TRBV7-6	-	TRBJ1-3	CASSLAQSGNTIYF	TGTGCCAGCAGCTTAGCTCAGTCAGGAAACACCATATATTTT
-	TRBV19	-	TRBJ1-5	CASSMLSNQPQHF	TGTGCCAGTAGTATGCTAAGCAATCAGCCCCAGCATTTT
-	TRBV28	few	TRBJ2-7	CASSFGRGPYEQYF	TGTGCCAGCAGTTTCGGGCGGGGGCCCTACGAGCAGTACTTC
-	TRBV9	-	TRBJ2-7	CASSGGTPYEQYF	TGTGCCAGCAGCGGGGGGACTCCCTACGAGCAGTACTTC
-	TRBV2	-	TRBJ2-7	CASSGGTPQGEQYF	TGTGCCAGCAGTGGGGGGACACCCCAGGGAGAGCAGTACTTC
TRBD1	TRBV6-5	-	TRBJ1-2	CASSGLDRENGYTF	TGTGCCAGCAGCGGTTTAGACAGGGAAAATGGCTACACCTTC
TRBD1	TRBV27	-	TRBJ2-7	CASGHRQGWSYEQYF	TGTGCCAGCGGGCATCGACAGGGTTGGAGTTACGAGCAGTACTTC
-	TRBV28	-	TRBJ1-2	CASSLANYGYTF	TGTGCCAGCAGTCTAGCTAACTATGGCTACACCTTC
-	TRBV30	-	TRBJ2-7	CAWGTPGEGLYEQYF	TGTGCCTGGGGGACACCAGGAGAGGGTCTCTACGAGCAGTACTTC
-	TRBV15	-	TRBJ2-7	CATSRSGLPPEQYF	TGTGCCACCAGCAGATCTGGACTGCCCCCGGAGCAGTACTTC
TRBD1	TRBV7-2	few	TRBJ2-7	CASSLALDGTDPYEQYF	TGTGCCAGCAGCTTAGCGCTCGATGGGACAGACCCCTACGAGCAGTACTTC
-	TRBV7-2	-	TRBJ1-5	CASMGRGALFGCQPQHF	TGTGCCAGCATGGGAAGGGGCGCCTTATTTGGTTGTCAGCCCCAGCATTTT
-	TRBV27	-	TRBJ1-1	CASSLEGQNTEAFF	TGTGCCAGCAGTTTAGAGGGACAGAACACTGAAGCTTTCTTT